This T cell receptor (beta chain) was sequenced for a study of T cells in narcolepsy. Looking at the study overall: Donors had narcolepsy type 1 or type 2, or were healthy controls.

Regarding the study as a whole: Same-patient CSF and blood CD4+ T cell clonotypes included HCRT-specific and TRIB2-specific autoreactive ones. Blood of same and different patients, but not healthy controls, reportedly held recurring autoreactive clonotypes.

Here immunoSEQ multiplex PCR was the method, and the copy in TCRdb shows in-frame clones only, minus some. The table has about 2,500 clones, 26% seen once. By share, this clone ranks as medium-sized. Its antigen is unknown. Germline-derived CDR1 and CDR2 are SGDLS and YYNGEE. V was shortened by 4 bases and J by 0 bases, with 20 bases between the two germline ends. The CDR3 is 18 residues long. This TCR derives from a human donor with narcolepsy. Sequenced material: cultured CD4+ T cells from cerebrospinal fluid. The chain employs TRBV9 and TRBJ2-1, with D possibly matching TRBD2 (6 bases). The CDR3 DNA reads TGTGCCAGCAGCTCCCAAGCGGAGGGCCAAAGCTCCTACAATGAGCAGTTCTTC. The encoded protein is CASSSQAEGQSSYNEQFF. Using reference TRBV9 and TRBJ2-1 for the parts outside the CDR3, the full variable domain is DSGVTQTPKHLITATGQRVTLRCSPRSGDLSVYWYQQSLDQGLQFLIQYYNGEERAKGNILERFSAQQFPDLHSELNLSSLELGDSALYFCASSSQAEGQSSYNEQFFGPGTRLTVL.